This paragraph reports one TCR beta chain. Some clones are missing from TCRdb's copy, which holds only in-frame ones; the method was immunoSEQ multiplex PCR. The table has around 68,000 clones, under 98% seen once. The data stem from a study of technical replicates of blood from several donors. V lost 1 base to trimming and J lost 7 bases; unmatched junction nucleotides: 2. The V gene's germline CDR1 is SNHLY and CDR2 FYNNEI. The CDR3 extends over 13 amino acids. Sample: T cells isolated from PBMCs. The source is a human donor in good health. This chain connects TRBV2 to TRBJ1-2; 8 bases line up with TRBD1. The CDR3 DNA sequence: TGTGCCAGCAGTGAAGGCAGGGGGCTTGGCTACACCTTC. Its protein product is CASSEGRGLGYTF.